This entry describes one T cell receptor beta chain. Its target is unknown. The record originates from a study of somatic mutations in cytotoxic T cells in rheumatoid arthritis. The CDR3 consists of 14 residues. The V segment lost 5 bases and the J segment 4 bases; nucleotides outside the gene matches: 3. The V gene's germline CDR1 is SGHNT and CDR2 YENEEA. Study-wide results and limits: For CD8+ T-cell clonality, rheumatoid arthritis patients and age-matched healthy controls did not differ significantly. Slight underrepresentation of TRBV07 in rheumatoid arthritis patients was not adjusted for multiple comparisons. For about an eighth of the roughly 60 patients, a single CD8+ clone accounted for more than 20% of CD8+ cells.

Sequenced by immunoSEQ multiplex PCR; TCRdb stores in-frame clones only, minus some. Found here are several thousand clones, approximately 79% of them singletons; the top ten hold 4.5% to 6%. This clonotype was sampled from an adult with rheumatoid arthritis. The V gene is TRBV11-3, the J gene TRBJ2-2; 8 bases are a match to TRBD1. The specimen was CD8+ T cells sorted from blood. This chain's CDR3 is CASSGTGSTGELFF. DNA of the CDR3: TGTGCCAGCAGCGGGACAGGTAGCACCGGGGAGCTGTTTTTT.